This TCR beta chain was observed in a study of blood T cells in healthy people across ages. Study background: Through template switching, about one barcoded beta molecule was captured per two T cells, as measured in model experiments.

The CDR3 runs 16 residues. In germline, CDR1 is MDHEN, CDR2 SYDVKM. Deletions cut 3 bases from V and 6 bases from J, with 21 bases between. Overall study results and limits: Older age went with lower TCR beta diversity per million T cells, in a roughly linear way. Relative to aged donors, long-lived donors carried more naive CD4+ cells and displayed higher diversity.

The authors ran a second PCR of about 6 to 11 cycles using a sample-barcoded 5' primer and a J-beta primer mix. TCRdb itself ran the 5' RACE reads through MiXCR, one entry per CDR3 protein. The profile covers 600,000 to 850,000 distinct CDR3 sequences, with 40% to 45% appearing a single time and 20% to 25% taken by the ten largest. This clonotype was detected a few times. What it binds is not known. This chain uses TRBV28 with TRBJ2-7; D possibly corresponds to TRBD2 (5 bases). The sequenced sample was blood. The TCR was taken from a woman aged 55-70 years in good health. The CDR3 coding sequence is TGTGCCAGCAGTTTTAGCGCCCAAATAAGGAAGGGCGAGCAGTACTTC. Translation gives CASSFSAQIRKGEQYF. The whole variable domain, filled in from reference TRBV28 and TRBJ2-7, reads DVKVTQSSRYLVKRTGEKVFLECVQDMDHENMFWYRQDPGLGLRLIYFSYDVKMKEKGDIPEGYSVSREKKERFSLILESASTNQTSMYLCASSFSAQIRKGEQYFGPGTRLTVT.